These T cell receptor beta chains were read from a single sample in a study of T cell responses to AZD1222 COVID-19 vaccine. Sequencing was performed with immunoSEQ multiplex PCR; in TCRdb, only in-frame clones are kept and a portion is missing. The table lists about 140,000 clones, around 90% of them singletons. The material was peripheral blood, obtained on day 0 of AZD1222 vaccination. The source is an adult in good health. Both conserved end residues are part of each CDR3. A D gene is named only where the DNA matches it firmly. Size tells how often a clone was seen (once, few, many) or the class of an expanded clone, and some rows leave it out.

j_call: TRBJ2-2; clone_size: .; d_call: .; v_call: TRBV2; cdr3_nt: TGTGCCAGCAGGGGAAAAACCGGGGAGCTGTTTTTT; cdr3_aa: CASRGKTGELFF
j_call: TRBJ2-3; clone_size: .; d_call: .; v_call: TRBV7-7; cdr3_nt: TGTGCTAGCAGTTCACGGGCGGTAAAGACAGATACGCAGTATTTT; cdr3_aa: CASSSRAVKTDTQYF
j_call: TRBJ2-7; clone_size: .; d_call: TRBD1; v_call: TRBV27; cdr3_nt: TGTGCCAGCAGTCCGGGACAGGGGTTGGGGGTCGAGCAGTACTTC; cdr3_aa: CASSPGQGLGVEQYF
j_call: TRBJ2-3; clone_size: .; d_call: TRBD1; v_call: TRBV4-3; cdr3_nt: TGCGCCAGCAGCCAAGAACGAACAGGGGGTCTTGATACGCAGTATTTT; cdr3_aa: CASSQERTGGLDTQYF
j_call: TRBJ2-7; clone_size: .; d_call: TRBD2; v_call: TRBV6-2/TRBV6-3; cdr3_nt: TGTGCCAGCAGTTACTCTCGGCTAGCGGGCTTTACATCCCCCCACGAGCAGTACTTC; cdr3_aa: CASSYSRLAGFTSPHEQYF
j_call: TRBJ1-1; clone_size: once; d_call: .; v_call: TRBV28; cdr3_nt: TGTGCCAGCAGAGGAGGACAGCCCAGCACTGAAGCTTTCTTT; cdr3_aa: CASRGGQPSTEAFF
j_call: TRBJ1-1; clone_size: .; d_call: .; v_call: TRBV19; cdr3_nt: TGTGCCAGTAGTATCGTCTCTACAGGGAACACTGAAGCTTTCTTT; cdr3_aa: CASSIVSTGNTEAFF
j_call: TRBJ1-6; clone_size: .; d_call: .; v_call: TRBV5-1; cdr3_nt: TGCGCCAGCAGCTCCGAACGACAGGCCCTTGGTTCACCCCTCCACTTT; cdr3_aa: CASSSERQALGSPLHF
j_call: TRBJ2-3; clone_size: .; d_call: TRBD1; v_call: TRBV5-1; cdr3_nt: TGCGCCAGCAGCTTTCCGGGACAGTCTCATACGCAGTATTTT; cdr3_aa: CASSFPGQSHTQYF
j_call: TRBJ1-2; clone_size: .; d_call: TRBD1; v_call: TRBV5-4; cdr3_nt: TGTGCCAGCAGCCCCGGGACAGGGAAGAATCTTGGGTATGGCTACACCTTC; cdr3_aa: CASSPGTGKNLGYGYTF
j_call: TRBJ1-2; clone_size: .; d_call: .; v_call: TRBV19; cdr3_nt: TGTGCCAGTAGTATCGACAGGAATGGCTACACCTTC; cdr3_aa: CASSIDRNGYTF
j_call: TRBJ2-7; clone_size: .; d_call: .; v_call: TRBV7-3; cdr3_nt: TGTGCCAGCAGCTTATTGGGGGTTCGCTACGAGCAGTACTTC; cdr3_aa: CASSLLGVRYEQYF
j_call: TRBJ1-2; clone_size: few; d_call: .; v_call: TRBV19; cdr3_nt: TGTGCTACATCAAAGATCGGGGGAAGTGGAAACTATGGCTACACCTTC; cdr3_aa: CATSKIGGSGNYGYTF
j_call: TRBJ2-1; clone_size: .; d_call: TRBD2; v_call: TRBV10-3; cdr3_nt: TGTGCCATCAGTTCGGTAGCGGGAGGCCCCAGGATCAATGAGCAGTTCTTC; cdr3_aa: CAISSVAGGPRINEQFF
j_call: TRBJ2-1; clone_size: .; d_call: .; v_call: TRBV19; cdr3_nt: TGTGCCAGTAGTATTATGAGCTCCTACAATGAGCAGTTCTTC; cdr3_aa: CASSIMSSYNEQFF
j_call: TRBJ2-7; clone_size: few; d_call: .; v_call: TRBV27; cdr3_nt: TGTGCCAGCAGTTTGGGCAGTGCCGCCCGTGAGCAGTACTTC; cdr3_aa: CASSLGSAAREQYF
j_call: TRBJ1-1; clone_size: .; d_call: .; v_call: TRBV28; cdr3_nt: TGTGCCAGCAGTTTTAACGTCAGGGAAAAAACAACTGAAGCTTTCTTT; cdr3_aa: CASSFNVREKTTEAFF
j_call: TRBJ1-1; clone_size: .; d_call: .; v_call: TRBV19; cdr3_nt: TGTGCCAGTAGTAGTGGGCCGGGGACTGAAGCTTTCTTT; cdr3_aa: CASSSGPGTEAFF
j_call: TRBJ2-1; clone_size: .; d_call: .; v_call: TRBV5-1; cdr3_nt: TGCGCCAGCAGCCGTACAGGTTCGAGCTCCTACAATGAGCAGTTCTTC; cdr3_aa: CASSRTGSSSYNEQFF
j_call: TRBJ1-1; clone_size: .; d_call: TRBD1; v_call: TRBV6-5; cdr3_nt: TGTGCCAGCAGGTGGGACAGAAAGAACACTGAAGCTTTCTTT; cdr3_aa: CASRWDRKNTEAFF